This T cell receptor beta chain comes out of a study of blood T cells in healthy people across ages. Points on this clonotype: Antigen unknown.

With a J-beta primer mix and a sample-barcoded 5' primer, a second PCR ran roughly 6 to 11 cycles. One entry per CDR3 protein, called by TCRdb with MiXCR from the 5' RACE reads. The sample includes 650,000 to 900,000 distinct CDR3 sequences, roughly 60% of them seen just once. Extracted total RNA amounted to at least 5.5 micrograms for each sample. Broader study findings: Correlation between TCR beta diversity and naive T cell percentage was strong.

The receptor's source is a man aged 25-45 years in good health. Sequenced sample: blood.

The CDR3, as DNA: TGTGCCAGCAGCACCGGGACTAGCGGGGGCACAGATACGCAGTATTTT. Protein product: CASSTGTSGGTDTQYF. The gene calls are TRBV7-9 and TRBJ2-3, with 13 bases that match TRBD2. V gave up 5 bases and J gave up 1 base; unmatched junction bases: 3. Germline CDR1 SEHNR, CDR2 FQNEAQ (reference sequence). The CDR3 contains 16 residues. Full variable domain (outside the CDR3, taken from reference TRBV7-9 and TRBJ2-3): DTGVSQNPRHKITKRGQNVTFRCDPISEHNRLYWYRQTLGQGPEFLTYFQNEAQLEKSRLLSDRFSAERPKGSFSTLEIQRTEQGDSAMYLCASSTGTSGGTDTQYFGPGTRLTVL.